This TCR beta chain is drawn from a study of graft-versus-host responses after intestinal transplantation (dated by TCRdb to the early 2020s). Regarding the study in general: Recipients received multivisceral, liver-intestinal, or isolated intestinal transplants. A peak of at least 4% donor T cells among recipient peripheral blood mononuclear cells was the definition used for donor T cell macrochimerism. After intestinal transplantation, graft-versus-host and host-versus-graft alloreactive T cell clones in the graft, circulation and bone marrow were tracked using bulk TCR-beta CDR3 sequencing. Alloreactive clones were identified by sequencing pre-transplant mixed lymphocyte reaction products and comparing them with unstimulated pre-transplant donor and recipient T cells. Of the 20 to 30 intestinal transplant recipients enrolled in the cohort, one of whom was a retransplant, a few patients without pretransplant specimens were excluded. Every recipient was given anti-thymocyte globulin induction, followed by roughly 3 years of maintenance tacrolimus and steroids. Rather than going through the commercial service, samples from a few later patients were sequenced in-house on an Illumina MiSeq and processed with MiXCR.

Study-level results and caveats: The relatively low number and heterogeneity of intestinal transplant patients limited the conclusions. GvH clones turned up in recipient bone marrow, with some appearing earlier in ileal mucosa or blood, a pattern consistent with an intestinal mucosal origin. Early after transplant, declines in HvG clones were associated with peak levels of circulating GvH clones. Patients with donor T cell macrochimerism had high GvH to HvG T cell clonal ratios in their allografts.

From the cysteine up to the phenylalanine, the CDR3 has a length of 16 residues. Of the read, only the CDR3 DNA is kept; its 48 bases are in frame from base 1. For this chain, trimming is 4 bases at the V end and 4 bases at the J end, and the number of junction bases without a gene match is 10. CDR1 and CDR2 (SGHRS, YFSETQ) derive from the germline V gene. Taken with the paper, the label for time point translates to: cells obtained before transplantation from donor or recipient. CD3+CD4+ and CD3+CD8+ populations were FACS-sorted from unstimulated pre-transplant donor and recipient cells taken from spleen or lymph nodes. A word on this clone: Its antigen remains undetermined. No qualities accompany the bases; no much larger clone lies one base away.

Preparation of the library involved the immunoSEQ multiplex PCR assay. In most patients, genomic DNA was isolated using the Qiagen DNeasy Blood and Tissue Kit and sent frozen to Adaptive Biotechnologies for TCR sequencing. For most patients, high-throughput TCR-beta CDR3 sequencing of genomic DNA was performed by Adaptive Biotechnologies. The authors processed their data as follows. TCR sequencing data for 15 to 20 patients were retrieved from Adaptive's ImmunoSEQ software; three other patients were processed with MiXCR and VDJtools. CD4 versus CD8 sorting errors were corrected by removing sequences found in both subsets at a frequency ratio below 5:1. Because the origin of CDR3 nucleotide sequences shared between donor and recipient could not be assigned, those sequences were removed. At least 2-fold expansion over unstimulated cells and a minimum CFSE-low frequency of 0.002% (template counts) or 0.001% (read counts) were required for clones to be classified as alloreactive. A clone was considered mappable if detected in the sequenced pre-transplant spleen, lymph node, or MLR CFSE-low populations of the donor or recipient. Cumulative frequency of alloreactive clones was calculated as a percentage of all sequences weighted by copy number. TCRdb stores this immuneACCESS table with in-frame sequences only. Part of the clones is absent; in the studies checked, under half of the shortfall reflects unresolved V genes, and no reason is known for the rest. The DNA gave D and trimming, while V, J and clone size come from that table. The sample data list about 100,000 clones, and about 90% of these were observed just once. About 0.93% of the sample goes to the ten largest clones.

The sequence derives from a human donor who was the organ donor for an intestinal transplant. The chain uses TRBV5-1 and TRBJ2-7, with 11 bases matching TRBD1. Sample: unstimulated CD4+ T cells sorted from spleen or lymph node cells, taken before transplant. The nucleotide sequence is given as TGCGCCAGCAGCCCCACCGCCGGGACAGGGGGTTACGAGCAGTACTTC. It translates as CASSPTAGTGGYEQYF. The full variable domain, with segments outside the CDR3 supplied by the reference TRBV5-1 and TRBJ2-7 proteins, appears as KAGVTQTPRYLIKTRGQQVTLSCSPISGHRSVSWYQQTPGQGLQFLFEYFSETQRNKGNFPGRFSGRQFSNSRSEMNVSTLELGDSALYLCASSPTAGTGGYEQYFGPGTRLTVT.